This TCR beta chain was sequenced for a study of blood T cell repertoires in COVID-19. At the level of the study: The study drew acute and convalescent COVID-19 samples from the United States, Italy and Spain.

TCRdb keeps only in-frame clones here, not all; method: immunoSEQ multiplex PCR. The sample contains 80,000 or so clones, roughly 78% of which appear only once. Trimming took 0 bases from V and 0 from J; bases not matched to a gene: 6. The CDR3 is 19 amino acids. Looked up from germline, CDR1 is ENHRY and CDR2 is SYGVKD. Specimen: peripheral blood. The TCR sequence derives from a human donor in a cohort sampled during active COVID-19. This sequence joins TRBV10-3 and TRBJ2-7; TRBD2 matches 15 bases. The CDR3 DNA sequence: TGTGCCATCAGTGAGTCCGGGACTAGCGGGGGGCCCTCCTCCTACGAGCAGTACTTC. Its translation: CAISESGTSGGPSSYEQYF.